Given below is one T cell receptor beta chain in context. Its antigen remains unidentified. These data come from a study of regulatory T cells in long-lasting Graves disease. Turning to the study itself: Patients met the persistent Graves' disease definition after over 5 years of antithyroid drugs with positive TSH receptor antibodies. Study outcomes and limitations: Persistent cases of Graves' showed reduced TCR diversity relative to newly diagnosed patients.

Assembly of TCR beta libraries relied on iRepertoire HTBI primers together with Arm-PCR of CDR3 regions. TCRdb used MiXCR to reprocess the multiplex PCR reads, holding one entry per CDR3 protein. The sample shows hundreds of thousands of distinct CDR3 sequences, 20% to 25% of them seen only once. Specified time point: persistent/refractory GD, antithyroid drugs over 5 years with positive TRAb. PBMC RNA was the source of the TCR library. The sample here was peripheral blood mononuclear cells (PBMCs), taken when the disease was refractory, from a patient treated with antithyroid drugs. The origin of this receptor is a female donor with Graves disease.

The CDR3 loop is CASSIFTGGSYEQYF. The DNA for the CDR3 is TGTGCCAGTAGTATCTTCACAGGGGGGTCCTACGAGCAGTACTTC. The V and J genes are TRBV19 and TRBJ2-7; the match to TRBD1 covers 8 bases. The CDR3 sequence is 15 residues long. The J segment lost 1 base and the V segment lost 3 bases, leaving 5 bases of the junction unmatched. Per the germline V gene, CDR1 is LNHDA and CDR2 is SQIVND (reference sequence).